This is a list of T cell receptor beta chains from one sample in a study of blood T cells in healthy people across ages. Each CDR3 protein gets one entry after TCRdb re-called the 5' RACE reads with MiXCR. The sample records 1.5 million to 2 million distinct CDR3 sequences, approximately 32% being singletons. The sample taken for sequencing was blood. These receptors were taken from a woman in her thirties in good health. Both conserved end residues are trimmed from each CDR3.

v_call,j_call,cdr3_aa
TRBV5-1,TRBJ2-7,ASSFELALYEQY
TRBV5-1,TRBJ2-7,ASSSEPRGEIRDWEQY
TRBV3-1,TRBJ2-1,ASSQDSDADEQF
TRBV29-1,TRBJ1-1,SAKSAEAF
TRBV11-2,TRBJ1-5,ASSPPQGGNQPQH
TRBV11-3,TRBJ2-3,ASSSRERGGTDTQY
TRBV20-1,TRBJ2-1,SAPAAGGSNEQL
TRBV4-1,TRBJ2-3,ASSQDRLAGDTQY
TRBV29-1,TRBJ2-3,SVQGKGDWTDTQY
TRBV20-1,TRBJ1-6,SARVLGGLGDSPLH
TRBV20-1,TRBJ2-1,SARDSARGAYNEQF
TRBV12-3/TRBV12-4,TRBJ2-3,ASSLRQGTGDTQY
TRBV7-2,TRBJ2-1,ASSFPPGRHSYNEQF
TRBV7-9,TRBJ2-3,ASSPVLSGTSGFTDTQY
TRBV29-1,TRBJ1-2,SVEESYNYGYT
TRBV20-1,TRBJ1-2,SANPGQGLLGGYT
TRBV12-3/TRBV12-4,TRBJ2-1,ASSPTGTNEQF
TRBV29-1,TRBJ1-1,SGATSMNTEAF